This TCR beta chain was documented in a study of cytomegalovirus exposure and HLA in healthy donors. The study ran its PCR with 60 Vbeta and 13 Jbeta primers. Profiling relied on immunoSEQ multiplex PCR, and the TCRdb table lists in-frame clones only, not all of them. The data contain about 120,000 clones, about 81% of them singletons. The sequencing sample was made of PBMCs. The receptor was isolated from a man aged 40-50 years in good health and CMV-seronegative.

In DNA, the CDR3 is TGTGCCAGCATTGGCTCTGCTGGAAACACCATATATTTT. This translates into CASIGSAGNTIYF. This rearrangement joins TRBV6-1 to TRBJ1-3; no clear D gene. There are 13 residues in the CDR3. The germline V gene encodes CDR1 MNHNS and CDR2 SASEGT. The V and J ends lost 7 bases and 2 bases respectively, with 9 bases between them.